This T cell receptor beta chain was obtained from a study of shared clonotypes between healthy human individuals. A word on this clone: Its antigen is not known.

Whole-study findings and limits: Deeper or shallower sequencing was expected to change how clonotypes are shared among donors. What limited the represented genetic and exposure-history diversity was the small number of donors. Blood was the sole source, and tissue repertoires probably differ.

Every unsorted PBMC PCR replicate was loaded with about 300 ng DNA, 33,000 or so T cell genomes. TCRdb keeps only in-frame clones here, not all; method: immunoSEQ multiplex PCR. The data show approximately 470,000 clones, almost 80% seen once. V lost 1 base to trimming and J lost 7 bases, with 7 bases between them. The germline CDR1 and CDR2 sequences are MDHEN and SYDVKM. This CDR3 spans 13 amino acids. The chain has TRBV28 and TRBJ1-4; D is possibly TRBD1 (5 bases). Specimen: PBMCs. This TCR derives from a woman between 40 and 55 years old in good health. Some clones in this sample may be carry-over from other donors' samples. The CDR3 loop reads CASSLSGIEKLFF. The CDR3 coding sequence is TGTGCCAGCAGTTTATCAGGGATTGAAAAACTGTTTTTT.